This entry is about one T cell receptor beta chain. These data belong to a study of blood T cell repertoires in COVID-19. Study context: COVID-19 samples collected from the United States, Italy and Spain covered acute and convalescent phases. T cells, B-cell-depleted T cells, or PBMCs provided the cDNA or gDNA that served as material.

V was trimmed by 4 bases and J by 0 bases, leaving 3 bases between them. Germline CDR1 reads LNHDA; CDR2 reads SQIVND (reference sequence). The CDR3 loop spans 13 amino acids. Source study methods: Counts of nucleated cells, estimated from reference gene primer amplification, were obtained. The protocol was immunoSEQ multiplex PCR, while the TCRdb copy is restricted to in-frame clones and leaves out a portion. For V, J and clone size, that table is used; D and trimming come from the DNA. The table lists tens of thousands of clones, roughly 77% of them singletons. The rearrangement uses TRBV19 and TRBJ2-2; D is uncertain. The specimen sequenced was peripheral blood. The clonotype originates from a man at least 80 years old with acute or convalescent COVID-19. The DNA for the CDR3 is TGTGCCAGTAGTACCGCGAACACCGGGGAGCTGTTTTTT. It specifies CASSTANTGELFF.